This paragraph reports one TCR beta chain. Clones were sequenced by immunoSEQ multiplex PCR, and TCRdb holds only the in-frame ones, with some missing. The table shows around 310,000 clones, with nearly 90% occurring only once. This record comes from a study of blood T cell repertoires in COVID-19. Turning to the study itself: Italy, Spain and the United States were the sources of the convalescent and acute COVID-19 samples. Sources were T cells, B-cell-depleted T cells, or PBMCs; the material itself was cDNA or gDNA.

Seattle cases were enrolled at active infection and followed longitudinally. The CDR3 has 12 residues. Between the trimmed V and J ends, which lost 6 bases and 9 bases, there was a span of 12 bases. Germline lookup yields CDR1 MNHEY and CDR2 SVGAGI. Sequenced: peripheral blood. This clonotype was obtained from a middle-aged woman with COVID-19, enrolled during active disease. The chain recombines TRBV6-5 with TRBJ1-5, with D possibly TRBD1 on 6 matching bases. Here the CDR3 reads CASRQGLGPQHF. The CDR3, as DNA: TGTGCCAGCAGGCAGGGGCTCGGGCCCCAGCATTTT.